The subject of this entry is one TCR beta chain. This clonotype came up a few times. It has no known antigen specificity. There are no base qualities to consult, and no much larger clone falls within one base. The listed sequencing device is Illumina NovaSeq 6000. Using 5'RACE with constant-segment primers, TCRalpha and TCRbeta cDNA libraries were constructed, with sample barcodes and unique molecular identifiers added in the process. RNA was extracted from every sample with Trizol reagent. Library amplification was performed in two PCR steps, and a second sample barcode and Illumina TruSeq adapters were introduced in the second step. The libraries were sequenced on an Illumina NovaSeq using 2 x 150 bp paired-end reads. Per the authors' processing: The reads were demultiplexed and collapsed into UMI-guided consensus sequences using migec v1.2.7. Using mixcr v2.1.11, the UMI consensuses were aligned to TRA and TRB V and J templates and assembled into clonotypes. A clonotype was counted as expanded or contracted only if both edgeR and NoisET called the change significant, with noise models trained on biological replicates. edgeR calls used a false discovery rate-adjusted p below 0.01 and a log2 fold-change threshold of 1. As an exploratory analysis of dynamics, PCA with hierarchical clustering was applied to max-normalized trajectories of the 1000 most abundant clonotypes. Separately sequenced CD4+ and CD8+ repertoires were used to assign the CD4 or CD8 phenotype of responding clones. TCRdb reprocessed the public reads (quality trimming at Q25 with fastp, clone calling with MiXCR) and kept in-frame beta chains. Rows are unified per CDR3 protein, each entry keeping the most common DNA and genes. What appears here as the V and J calls and clone size reflects TCRdb's work, not the paper's. The sample table holds some 330,000 distinct CDR3 sequences, of which over 20% were seen once. Approximately 13% of the sample is taken by the ten largest.

Ficoll-Paque density gradient centrifugation was the method used to isolate PBMCs. The data derive from a study of T-cell memory formation after mild COVID-19 (dated by TCRdb to 2020 to 2022). General notes on the study: Most TCR sequence clusters were specific to one of the two donors. In a couple of donors, T-cell clones that expanded and contracted after mild COVID-19 were followed by sequencing TCRalpha and TCRbeta repertoires longitudinally. The cohort comprised two young, previously healthy adult volunteers, one female and one male.

V is shortened by 10 bases, J by 1 base, and the region joining them spans 7 bases. Including the terminal cysteine and phenylalanine, the CDR3 comprises 11 residues. CDR3 DNA only is kept here, 33 bases in frame from base 1. The research as a whole found: From day 15 to 85, contracting clones showed balanced CD4/CD8 phenotypes, whereas a second wave of clones that expanded from day 15 to 37 leaned towards CD4+. Some responding clones were detected in pre-infection memory, suggesting pre-existing cross-reactive memory T cells joined the SARS-CoV-2 response. Only a couple of mild cases were covered by the study, and larger cohorts that include severe cases with pre-infection samples were considered necessary. SARS-CoV-2 specificity of the second-wave clones peaking on day 37 was not confirmed. Contracting CD4+ clones turned up mainly in the CM and EM memory subsets, whereas EMRA was where CD8+ clones were enriched.

This clonotype originated in an adult woman who had mild COVID-19 (a few samples of this study predate the infection). The sample titles of this study are shuffled in the database, so cell type and time point are left out; the donor was told from shared clones. Sequencing input: PBMCs or a T cell subset sorted from them (not recorded which). The sequence joins TRBV12-3 or TRBV12-4 to TRBJ1-1; the D gene cannot be named for sure. At the DNA level, the sequence is TGTGCCACTTACAAGAACACTGAAGCTTTCTTT. It translates to CATYKNTEAFF.